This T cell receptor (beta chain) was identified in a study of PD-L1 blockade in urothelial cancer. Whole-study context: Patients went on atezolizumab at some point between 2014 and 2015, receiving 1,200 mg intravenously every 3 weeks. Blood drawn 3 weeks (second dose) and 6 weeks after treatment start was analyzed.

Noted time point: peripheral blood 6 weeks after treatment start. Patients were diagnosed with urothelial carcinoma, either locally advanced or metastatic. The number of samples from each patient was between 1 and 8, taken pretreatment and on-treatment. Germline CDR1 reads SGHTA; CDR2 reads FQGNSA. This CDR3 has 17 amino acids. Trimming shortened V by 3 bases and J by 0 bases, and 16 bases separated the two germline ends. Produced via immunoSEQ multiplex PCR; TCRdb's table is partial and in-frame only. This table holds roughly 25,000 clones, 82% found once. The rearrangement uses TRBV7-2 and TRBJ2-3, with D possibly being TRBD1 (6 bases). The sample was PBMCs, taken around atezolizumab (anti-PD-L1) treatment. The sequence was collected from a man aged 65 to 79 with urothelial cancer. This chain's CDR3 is CASSFNRPGVSTDTQYF. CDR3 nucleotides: TGTGCCAGCAGCTTTAACCGGCCAGGGGTTAGCACAGATACGCAGTATTTT.